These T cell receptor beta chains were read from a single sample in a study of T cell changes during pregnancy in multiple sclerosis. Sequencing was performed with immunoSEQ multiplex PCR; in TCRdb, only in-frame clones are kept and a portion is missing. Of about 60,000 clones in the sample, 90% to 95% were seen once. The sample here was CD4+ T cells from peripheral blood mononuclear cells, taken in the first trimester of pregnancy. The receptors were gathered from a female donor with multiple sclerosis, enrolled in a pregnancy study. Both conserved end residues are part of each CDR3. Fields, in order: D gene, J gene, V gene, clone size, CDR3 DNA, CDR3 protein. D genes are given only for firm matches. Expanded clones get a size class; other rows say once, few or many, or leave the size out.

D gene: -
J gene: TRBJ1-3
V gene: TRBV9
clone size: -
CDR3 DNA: TGTGCCAGCTCCCCCCATTTGGAGCTCTCTGGAAACACCATATATTTT
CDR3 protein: CASSPHLELSGNTIYF

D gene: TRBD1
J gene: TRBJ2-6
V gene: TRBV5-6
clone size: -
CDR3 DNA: TGTGCCAGCAGCTTGAACAGGGGGCTAGGGGCCAACGTCCTGACTTTC
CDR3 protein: CASSLNRGLGANVLTF

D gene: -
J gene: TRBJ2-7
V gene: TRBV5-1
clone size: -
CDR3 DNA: TGCGCCAGCAGCTCCACGCTAATAAGCTCCTACGAGCAGTACTTC
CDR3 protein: CASSSTLISSYEQYF

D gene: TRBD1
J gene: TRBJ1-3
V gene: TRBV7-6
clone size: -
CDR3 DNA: TGTGCCAGCAGCCTACGGACAGGGAACTCTGGAAACACCATATATTTT
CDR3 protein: CASSLRTGNSGNTIYF

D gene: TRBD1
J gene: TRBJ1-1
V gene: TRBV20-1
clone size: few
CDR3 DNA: TGCAGTGCTAACAGGGGTGCTGAAGCTTTCTTT
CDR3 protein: CSANRGAEAFF

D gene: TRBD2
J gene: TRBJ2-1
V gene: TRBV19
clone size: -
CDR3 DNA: TGTGCCAGTAGTATGGGACTAGCGGCTAAAAGCTCCTACAATGAGCAGTTCTTC
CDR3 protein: CASSMGLAAKSSYNEQFF

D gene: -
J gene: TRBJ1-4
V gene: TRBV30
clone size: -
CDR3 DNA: TGTGCCTGGAGTGACTCAGGGAACGAAAAACTGTTTTTT
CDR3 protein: CAWSDSGNEKLFF

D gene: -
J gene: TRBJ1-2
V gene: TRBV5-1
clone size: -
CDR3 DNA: TGCGCCAGCAGCACATTGGTAGGGGATGGCTACACCTTC
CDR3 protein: CASSTLVGDGYTF

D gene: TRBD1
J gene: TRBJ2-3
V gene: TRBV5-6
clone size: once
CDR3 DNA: TGTGCCAGCAGTAGGGGGACAGGGTTAGATACGCAGTATTTT
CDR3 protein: CASSRGTGLDTQYF

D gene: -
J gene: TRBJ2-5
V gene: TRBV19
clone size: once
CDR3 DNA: TGTGCCAGTAGTATAGATCCGTCCCGGGGGACCCAGTACTTC
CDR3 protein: CASSIDPSRGTQYF

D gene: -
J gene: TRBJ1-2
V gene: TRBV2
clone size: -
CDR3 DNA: TGTGCCAACTTGCTCCGCCCTAACTATGGCTACACCTTC
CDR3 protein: CANLLRPNYGYTF

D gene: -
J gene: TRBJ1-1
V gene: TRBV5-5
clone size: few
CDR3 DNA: TGTGCCAGCAGCTTGGAAGGCCAGGCGAACACTGAAGCTTTCTTT
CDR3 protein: CASSLEGQANTEAFF

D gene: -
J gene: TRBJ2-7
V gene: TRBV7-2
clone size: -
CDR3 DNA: TGTGCCAGCAGCTTGGCAGGGGCGCTCGAGCAGTACTTC
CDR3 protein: CASSLAGALEQYF

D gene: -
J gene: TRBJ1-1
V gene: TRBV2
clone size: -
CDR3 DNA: TGTGCCAGCAGCGGAGGCCTCGGGACTGAAGCTTTCTTT
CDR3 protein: CASSGGLGTEAFF

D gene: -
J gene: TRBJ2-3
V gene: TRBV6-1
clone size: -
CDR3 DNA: TGTGCCAGCACGTGGACTCCCACCCAGGATACGCAGTATTTT
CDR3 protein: CASTWTPTQDTQYF

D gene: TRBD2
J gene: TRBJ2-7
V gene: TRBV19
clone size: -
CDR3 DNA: TGTGCCAGTAGCCAAAGAGGGACTATTTTCACCTACGAGCAGTACTTC
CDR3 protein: CASSQRGTIFTYEQYF

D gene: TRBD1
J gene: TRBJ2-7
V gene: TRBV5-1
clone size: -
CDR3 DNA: TGCGCCAGCAGCTTGGAATCAAGTTTCAGGGACAGGGCCTACGAGCAGTACTTC
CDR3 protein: CASSLESSFRDRAYEQYF

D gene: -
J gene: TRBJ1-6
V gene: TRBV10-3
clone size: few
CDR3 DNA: TGTGCCATCAGTGAGTCACTTTCACCCCTCCACTTT
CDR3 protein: CAISESLSPLHF

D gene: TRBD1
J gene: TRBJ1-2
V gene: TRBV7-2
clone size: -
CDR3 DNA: TGTGCCAGCAGCGATCCCAGAGACGGACAGGTCAACTATGGCTACACCTTC
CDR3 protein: CASSDPRDGQVNYGYTF

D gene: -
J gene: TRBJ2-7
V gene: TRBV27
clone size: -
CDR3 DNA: TGTGCCAGCAGTTCACGCACGGCAGGGAGGCATTACGAGCAGTACTTC
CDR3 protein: CASSSRTAGRHYEQYF

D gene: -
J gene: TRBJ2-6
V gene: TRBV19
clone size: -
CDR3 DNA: TGTGCCAGTAGTATTGGAGGGGCACGGACTGGGGCCAACGTCCTGACTTTC
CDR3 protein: CASSIGGARTGANVLTF

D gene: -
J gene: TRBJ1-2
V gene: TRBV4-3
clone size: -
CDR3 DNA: TGCGCCAGCAGCCAAGCTACGGGGAGATATGGCTACACCTTC
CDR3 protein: CASSQATGRYGYTF

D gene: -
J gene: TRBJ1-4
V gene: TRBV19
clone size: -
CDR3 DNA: TGTGCCAGTAGTATAACGACAGCTGCAACTAATGAAAAACTGTTTTTT
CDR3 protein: CASSITTAATNEKLFF

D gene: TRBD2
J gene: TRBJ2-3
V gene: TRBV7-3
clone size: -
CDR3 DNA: TGTGCCAGCAGCTTGGGCGGGGGGAGGTCAGATACGCAGTATTTT
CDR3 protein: CASSLGGGRSDTQYF

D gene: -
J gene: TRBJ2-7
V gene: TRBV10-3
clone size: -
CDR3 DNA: TGTGCCATCAGTGAGTCGACCAGGTCCTACGAGCAGTACTTC
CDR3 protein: CAISESTRSYEQYF

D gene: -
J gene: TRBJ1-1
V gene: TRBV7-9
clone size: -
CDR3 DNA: TGTGCCAGCAGCTCCTACAGGGCCCGGAACACTGAAGCTTTCTTT
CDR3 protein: CASSSYRARNTEAFF

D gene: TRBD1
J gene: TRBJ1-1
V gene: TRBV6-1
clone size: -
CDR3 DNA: TGTGCCAGCAGGGTGTCGACAGGGATGAACACTGAAGCTTTCTTT
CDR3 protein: CASRVSTGMNTEAFF

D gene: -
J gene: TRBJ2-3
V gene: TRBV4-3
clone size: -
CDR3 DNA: TGCGCCAGCAGCCAAGAACACAGGGGCACAGATACGCAGTATTTT
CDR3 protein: CASSQEHRGTDTQYF

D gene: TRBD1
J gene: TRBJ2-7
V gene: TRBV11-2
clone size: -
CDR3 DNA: TGTGCCAGCAGCTTGGCGGACAGGGGGCTTTACGAGCAGTACTTC
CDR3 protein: CASSLADRGLYEQYF

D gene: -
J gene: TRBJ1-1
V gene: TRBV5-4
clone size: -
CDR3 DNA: TGTGCCAGCAGCTTGTCCGGGGGATATACTGAAGCTTTCTTT
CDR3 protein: CASSLSGGYTEAFF

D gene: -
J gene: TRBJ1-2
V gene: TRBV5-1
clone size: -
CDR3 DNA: TGCGCCAGCAGCCTGGAACAGGAACTCTATGGCTACACCTTC
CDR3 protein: CASSLEQELYGYTF

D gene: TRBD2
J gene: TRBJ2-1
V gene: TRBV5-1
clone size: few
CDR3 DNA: TGCGCCAGCAGCCCGAGCGGGAATAACAATGAGCAGTTCTTC
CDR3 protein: CASSPSGNNNEQFF

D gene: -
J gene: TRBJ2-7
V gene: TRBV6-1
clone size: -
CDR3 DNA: TGTGCCAGCAGTCTGACAGTCTCCTACGAGCAGTACTTC
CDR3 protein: CASSLTVSYEQYF